This note documents a single T cell receptor (beta chain) sequence. The authors' processing: Cell counts per sample came from amplifying reference gene primers. Sequencing was performed with immunoSEQ multiplex PCR; in TCRdb, only in-frame clones are kept and a portion is missing. V, J and clone size were drawn from that table, and D and trimming were deduced from the DNA. The sample carries 330,000 or so clones, roughly 87% recorded once. Which cohort a participant joined came from the clinical history participants gave. This entry is derived from a study of blood T cell repertoires in COVID-19. About the research overall: Researchers got acute and convalescent COVID-19 samples from the United States, Italy and Spain.

The CDR3 consists of 16 residues. V trimming: 3 bases; J trimming: 9 bases; junction bases outside the gene matches: 6. Germline assignment: CDR1 SGHNT and CDR2 YYREEE (reference sequence). The receptor was derived from a woman aged 25 to 39 who had recovered from COVID-19. Sequenced sample: PBMCs or T cells enriched from blood (not recorded which). The chain links TRBV5-4 to TRBJ2-1, with TRBD2 matching 16 bases. The DNA for the CDR3 is TGTGCCAGCAGCTCCGGGACTAGCGGGGGGGCTGGTGAGCAGTTCTTC. Protein sequence: CASSSGTSGGAGEQFF.